The 13 T cell receptor beta chains presented below share a single source sample, sequenced in a study of T cells after yellow fever vaccination. TCRdb reprocessed the 5' RACE reads via MiXCR and lists one record per CDR3 protein. The sample records 300,000 to 350,000 distinct CDR3 sequences, under 5% being singletons. Specimen: PBMCs, collected 5 days after the yellow fever booster vaccination. Receptors were obtained from a man aged 18 to 29 who received the YFV17D yellow fever vaccine.

The CDR3 DNA sequence: TGTGCCAGCAGCACTCAATTAGCGGGGGGGTGGGAGACCCAGTACTTC. Protein product: CASSTQLAGGWETQYF. V usage is TRBV7-2 and J usage is TRBJ2-5; 11 bases match TRBD2. V lost 5 bases to trimming and J lost 5 bases; unmatched junction nucleotides: 10. In germline, CDR1 is SGHTA, CDR2 FQGNSA. The CDR3 loop spans 16 amino acids.

The chain links TRBV5-1 to TRBJ2-7; D uncertain. This CDR3 spans 15 amino acids. V was clipped by 0 bases and J by 3 bases, with 13 bases between them. Germline CDR1 and CDR2: SGHRS and YFSETQ. CDR3 loop: CASSLGIGRRYEQYF. The CDR3, as DNA: TGCGCCAGCAGCTTGGGAATTGGACGACGCTACGAGCAGTACTTC. Full variable domain (rest looked up from reference TRBV5-1 and TRBJ2-7): KAGVTQTPRYLIKTRGQQVTLSCSPISGHRSVSWYQQTPGQGLQFLFEYFSETQRNKGNFPGRFSGRQFSNSRSEMNVSTLELGDSALYLCASSLGIGRRYEQYFGPGTRLTVT.

This chain joins TRBV19 and TRBJ1-1; possible D gene TRBD1, 5 bases. The CDR3 is 16 amino acids. Germline CDR1 LNHDA, CDR2 SQIVND (reference sequence). The germline V and J ends were trimmed by 6 bases and 0 bases, with 17 bases remaining between them. The CDR3 DNA sequence: TGTGCCAGTAGCCCCCCAGGGCACAGCATGAACACTGAAGCTTTCTTT. This gives the protein CASSPPGHSMNTEAFF.

This clonotype occurred a few times. The rearrangement joins TRBV11-2 to TRBJ2-2; 7 nucleotides line up with TRBD1. The CDR3 covers 14 residues. Germline values: CDR1 SGHAT, CDR2 FQNNGV. Trimming at V came to 7 bases and at J to 5 bases, leaving 7 bases not matched to a gene. CDR3 sequence: CASNEYRGTGELFF. The CDR3 bases are TGTGCCAGCAACGAATACAGGGGAACCGGGGAGCTGTTTTTT.

A few counts support this clonotype. V usage is TRBV15 and J usage is TRBJ1-2; D unresolved. Germline loops: CDR1 LNHNV, CDR2 YYDKDF (reference sequence). V lost 0 bases and J lost 4, with 12 bases in between. This CDR3 is 15 amino acids long. The DNA of the CDR3 is TGTGCCACCAGCAGAGAAATAAGACCCTCCTATGGCTACACCTTC. Its translation is CATSREIRPSYGYTF.

This clonotype was recorded a few times. The DNA of the CDR3 is TGTGCCAGCAGTGCGATGGCCAGCGCCGATCAGCCCCAGCATTTT. Translating gives CASSAMASADQPQHF. This chain links TRBV6-2 or TRBV6-3 with TRBJ1-5, with D hard to call. Germline assignment: CDR1 MNHEY and CDR2 SVGEGT. Trimming removed 5 bases at V and 5 bases at J, with 16 bases between. The CDR3 runs 15 residues.

This rearrangement joins TRBV15 to TRBJ2-3; 7 nucleotides line up with TRBD1. Germline-derived CDR1 and CDR2 are LNHNV and YYDKDF (reference sequence). The CDR3 covers 18 residues. V was pared by 3 bases and J by 3 bases, with 15 bases of the junction left unmatched. CDR3 coding DNA: TGTGCCACCAGCAGGGATACCTACAGGGGCCTTTCGACAGATACGCAGTATTTT. As protein: CATSRDTYRGLSTDTQYF.

CDR3 sequence: CSVKQGAVGYTF. For the CDR3, the DNA is TGCAGCGTTAAACAGGGGGCCGTTGGCTACACCTTC. The chain has TRBV29-1 and TRBJ1-2, with 9 bases that match TRBD1. Germline trimming cut 5 bases from V and 7 bases from J; bases unmatched to any gene: 5. Per germline, CDR1 SQVTM and CDR2 ANQGSEA. The CDR3 runs to 12 residues.

This clonotype was picked up many times. The chain has TRBV4-3 and TRBJ1-2; 10 bases are shared with TRBD1. Germline CDR1 is LGHNA and CDR2 is YSLEER. The CDR3 spans 16 residues. V lost 0 bases to trimming and J lost 2 bases; unmatched junction nucleotides: 3. The CDR3 coding sequence is TGCGCCAGCAGCCAAGACTCGGGACAGGGGAACTATGGCTACACCTTC. Its protein is CASSQDSGQGNYGYTF.

In its sample, this clonotype was seen a few times. This chain connects TRBV5-1 to TRBJ2-2, with a tentative D call TRBD1 (6 bases). The CDR3 loop spans 13 amino acids. Between the trimmed V and J ends, which lost 6 bases and 6 bases, there was a span of 12 bases. Germline assignment: CDR1 SGHRS and CDR2 YFSETQ. The CDR3 sequence: CASTQGRSGELFF. CDR3 DNA: TGCGCCAGCACGCAGGGGAGATCCGGGGAGCTGTTTTTT.

This CDR3 is CASSLRQGAQPQHF. Here the CDR3 DNA reads TGCGCCAGCAGCCTTAGACAGGGGGCACAGCCCCAGCATTTT. The chain links TRBV4-1 to TRBJ1-5; TRBD1 agrees at 10 bases. V trimming: 4 bases; J trimming: 7 bases; junction bases outside the gene matches: 4. Germline V gene data show CDR1 as MGHRA and CDR2 as YSYEKL. The CDR3 runs 14 residues.

The sample holds a few counts of this clonotype. V usage is TRBV7-2 and J usage is TRBJ2-7, with 7 positions matching TRBD1. The CDR3 runs 14 residues. Germline trimming cut 4 bases from V and 3 bases from J; bases unmatched to any gene: 6. In germline, CDR1 is SGHTA, CDR2 FQGNSA. CDR3 residues: CASSSNRDSYEQYF. CDR3 DNA sequence: TGTGCCAGCAGCTCTAACCGGGACAGCTACGAGCAGTACTTC.

V and J are TRBV28 and TRBJ2-1, with D perhaps matching TRBD2 (6 bases). The V and J ends lost 6 bases and 10 bases respectively, with 13 bases between them. CDR1 and CDR2 from the germline V gene are MDHEN and SYDVKM. CDR3 length: 12 residues. The CDR3 loop reads CASSPTSGEQFF. The CDR3 DNA follows: TGTGCCAGCAGCCCGACTAGTGGCGAGCAGTTCTTC.